This passage covers 30 T cell receptor beta chains from one sample sequenced in a study of T cell responses to AZD1222 COVID-19 vaccine. TCRdb's table, derived via immunoSEQ multiplex PCR, lists solely in-frame clones and lacks some. The table records about 110,000 clones, 75% to 90% of them present only once. The specimen comprised peripheral blood, sampled on day 0 of AZD1222 vaccination. The origin of the receptors is an adult in good health.

The chain uses TRBV4-1 and TRBJ1-4, with unresolved D. The CDR3 contains 13 residues. Per the germline V gene, CDR1 is MGHRA and CDR2 is YSYEKL. Trimming removed 1 base at V and 6 bases at J, with 6 bases between. The CDR3 DNA follows: TGCGCCAGCAGCCAAGGTCTTGATGAAAAACTGTTTTTT. Its protein product is CASSQGLDEKLFF.

V and J are TRBV5-1 and TRBJ2-2, with TRBD2 matching over 10 bases. The CDR3 is 17 residues long. The J segment lost 7 bases and the V segment lost 4 bases, leaving 13 bases of the junction unmatched. Per the germline V gene, CDR1 is SGHRS and CDR2 is YFSETQ. The CDR3 reads CASSAASGGVSHGELFF. The CDR3, as DNA: TGCGCCAGCAGCGCGGCTAGCGGGGGAGTTTCCCACGGGGAGCTGTTTTTT.

The genes are TRBV28 and TRBJ1-4; D is uncertain. Germline values: CDR1 MDHEN, CDR2 SYDVKM. Trimming removed 5 bases at V and 5 bases at J, with 18 bases between. The CDR3 consists of 16 residues. CDR3 in DNA: TGTGCCAGCAGTACTACCTCCACGGAGGCCAATGAAAAACTGTTTTTT. It translates to CASSTTSTEANEKLFF.

J is TRBJ2-1 and V is TRBV30; 10 bases map to TRBD2. The CDR3 totals 18 residues. V trimming: 4 bases; J trimming: 6 bases; junction bases outside the gene matches: 18. Germline lookup yields CDR1 GTSNPN and CDR2 SVGIG (reference sequence). The CDR3 is CAWTESSGGPPLGNEQFF. CDR3 bases: TGTGCCTGGACAGAATCTAGCGGGGGACCTCCTTTGGGCAATGAGCAGTTCTTC.

The chain couples TRBV21-1 to TRBJ1-5. TRBV21-1 is a pseudogene. The CDR3 runs to 12 residues. CDR3 loop: CATSPFNQPQHF. CDR3 nucleotides: TGTGCCACCTCACCGTTCAATCAGCCCCAGCATTTT.

This clone was counted a single time. The rearrangement links TRBV28 to TRBJ1-2; the D gene is possibly TRBD1 (5 bases). V lost 3 bases, J lost 7 bases, and 9 bases lay in between. CDR3 length equals 12 residues. Germline V gives CDR1 MDHEN, CDR2 SYDVKM. CDR3 protein: CASSFREAGYTF. DNA for the CDR3: TGTGCCAGCAGTTTCAGGGAAGCTGGCTACACCTTC.

The CDR3 DNA reads TGTGCCAGCAGCCCAGGGGGAGCCTATGGCTACACCTTC. Translation gives CASSPGGAYGYTF. The chain has TRBV12-3 or TRBV12-4 and TRBJ1-2, with 7 bases fitting TRBD1. The CDR3 consists of 13 residues. Germline trimming cut 6 bases from V and 4 bases from J; bases unmatched to any gene: 5.

CDR3 DNA: TGTGCCAGCTCACCAATTGAAGCCAGGGCCACAGCGGTGGTTTCACCCCTCCACTTT. Translated: CASSPIEARATAVVSPLHF. V and J are TRBV18 and TRBJ1-6, with D possibly being TRBD1 (5 bases). V lost 2 bases, J lost 9 bases, and 26 bases lay in between. This CDR3 has 19 amino acids. CDR1 is KGHSH, CDR2 LQKENI, per germline.

The chain recombines TRBV6-2 or TRBV6-3 with TRBJ2-7; 9 positions agree with TRBD2. Trimming at V came to 2 bases and at J to 2 bases, leaving 4 bases not matched to a gene. CDR1 and CDR2 (germline): MNHEY, SVGEGT. This CDR3 has 15 amino acids. The CDR3 region is CASSYSGGYPYEQYF. In nucleotides, the CDR3 is TGTGCCAGCAGTTACAGCGGGGGGTACCCCTACGAGCAGTACTTC.

The chain links TRBV5-6 to TRBJ2-2, with D perhaps matching TRBD1 (6 bases). CDR1 is SGHDT and CDR2 is YYEEEE in the germline V gene. V was shortened by 3 bases and J by 6 bases, with 6 bases between the two germline ends. The CDR3 is 12 amino acids. CDR3 in DNA: TGTGCCAGCAGCTGGGGGCCCGGGGAGCTGTTTTTT. Encoded protein: CASSWGPGELFF.

V is TRBV6-2 or TRBV6-3 and J is TRBJ2-1; D is unresolved. The CDR3 length is 13 residues. Germline V gene lookup returns CDR1 MNHEY and CDR2 SVGEGT. V dropped 2 bases and J dropped 8 bases, with 10 bases sitting between them. CDR3 residues: CASSYPTIDEQFF. For the CDR3, the DNA is TGTGCCAGCAGTTACCCCACTATCGATGAGCAGTTCTTC.

V usage is TRBV28 and J usage is TRBJ2-1; TRBD2 aligns across 14 bases. Germline V gene data show CDR1 as MDHEN and CDR2 as SYDVKM. The CDR3 loop spans 18 amino acids. After removal of 5 bases from V and 1 base from J, the junction contained 7 bases not matched to a gene. This CDR3 reads CASSPGLAGALSYNEQFF. Here the CDR3 DNA reads TGTGCCAGCAGTCCGGGACTAGCGGGGGCCTTATCCTACAATGAGCAGTTCTTC.

Only one count was recorded for this clone. V gene TRBV3-1 (or the pseudogene TRBV3-2) combines with J gene TRBJ1-2; the D is unclear. Per the germline V gene, CDR1 is LGHDT and CDR2 is YNNKEL (reference sequence). Trimming took 0 bases from V and 5 from J, leaving 13 bases between them. The CDR3 is 15 residues long. The CDR3 nucleotides read TGTGCCAGCAGCCAAGAAGCAGGCTGGGGATATGGCTACACCTTC. Translated: CASSQEAGWGYGYTF.

This clone has just a few counts. The chain couples TRBV7-9 to TRBJ1-2; D gene uncertain. Looked up from germline, CDR1 is SEHNR and CDR2 is FQNEAQ (reference sequence). The CDR3 has 15 amino acids. Trimming took 6 bases from V and 0 from J, leaving 14 bases between them. The CDR3 reads CASSHQDGANYGYTF. The DNA of the CDR3 is TGTGCCAGCAGTCATCAGGACGGAGCTAACTATGGCTACACCTTC. Full variable domain (rest looked up from reference TRBV7-9 and TRBJ1-2): DTGVSQNPRHKITKRGQNVTFRCDPISEHNRLYWYRQTLGQGPEFLTYFQNEAQLEKSRLLSDRFSAERPKGSFSTLEIQRTEQGDSAMYLCASSHQDGANYGYTFGSGTRLTVV.

The rearrangement links TRBV9 to TRBJ1-2; D might be TRBD1 (6 bases). Trimming cost V 0 bases and J 6 bases, with 12 bases left between them. Germline V gives CDR1 SGDLS, CDR2 YYNGEE. CDR3 length: 14 residues. CDR3 amino acids: CASSVAGARDGYTF. CDR3 coding DNA: TGTGCCAGCAGCGTAGCAGGGGCGCGAGATGGCTACACCTTC.

V usage is TRBV7-3 and J usage is TRBJ2-1; D possibly corresponds to TRBD2 (7 bases). V lost 1 base to trimming and J lost 5 bases, with 9 bases between them. This CDR3 region has 14 residues. The germline gives CDR1 SGHTA, CDR2 FQGTGA. CDR3 sequence reads: CASSLSGGNNEQFF. The CDR3 bases are TGTGCCAGCAGCTTAAGCGGGGGCAACAATGAGCAGTTCTTC.

This clone appeared a single time. The CDR3 here is CASSIDYEQYF. DNA for the CDR3: TGTGCCAGTAGTATTGACTACGAGCAGTACTTC. The genes are TRBV19 and TRBJ2-7; D is undetermined. Germline CDR1 is LNHDA and CDR2 is SQIVND (reference sequence). This CDR3 is built from 11 residues. Trimming cost V 3 bases and J 3 bases, with 3 bases left between them.

The chain carries TRBV7-9 and TRBJ1-1; 7 nucleotides align to TRBD1. The V gene end was trimmed by 5 bases and the J gene end by 7 bases; junction bases not matched to a gene: 16. The CDR3 sequence is 16 residues long. CDR1 is SEHNR, CDR2 FQNEAQ, per germline (reference sequence). DNA of the CDR3: TGTGCCAGCAGCGGGCGAGGGGGCGTTGAGGAGGGTGAAGCTTTCTTT. It encodes CASSGRGGVEEGEAFF.

This clone was seen only a few times. The chain has TRBV5-1 and TRBJ2-4; D possibly matches TRBD1 or TRBD2 (5 bases each). Germline lookup yields CDR1 SGHRS and CDR2 YFSETQ. The V gene lost 0 bases and the J gene lost 8 bases, with 12 bases spanning the gap. The CDR3 spans 14 residues. The CDR3 is CASSLGGTDYIQYF. The CDR3 DNA sequence: TGCGCCAGCAGCTTGGGGGGGACCGACTACATTCAGTACTTC. Supplemented by reference TRBV5-1 and TRBJ2-4, the full variable domain reads KAGVTQTPRYLIKTRGQQVTLSCSPISGHRSVSWYQQTPGQGLQFLFEYFSETQRNKGNFPGRFSGRQFSNSRSEMNVSTLELGDSALYLCASSLGGTDYIQYFGAGTRLSVL.

The gene calls are TRBV18 and TRBJ1-5; 9 bases map to TRBD1. From germline, CDR1 is KGHSH and CDR2 LQKENI. With V trimmed by 3 bases and J by 5 bases, 8 bases remained unmatched. The CDR3 covers 16 residues. This CDR3 is CASSPMGQGGYQPQHF. DNA for the CDR3: TGTGCCAGCTCACCGATGGGACAGGGTGGGTATCAGCCCCAGCATTTT.

This chain links TRBV7-2 with TRBJ1-2; a weak D match, TRBD1 (5 bases). Trimming cost V 1 base and J 2 bases, with 11 bases left between them. The CDR3 extends over 15 amino acids. Per the germline V gene, CDR1 is SGHTA and CDR2 is FQGNSA. CDR3 protein: CASSLGRAMNYGYTF. The CDR3, as DNA: TGTGCCAGCAGCTTAGGCAGGGCGATGAACTATGGCTACACCTTC.

V usage is TRBV7-9 and J usage is TRBJ1-2, with a tentative D call TRBD1 (5 bases). This CDR3 has 14 residues. Trimming shortened V by 5 bases and J by 4 bases, and 14 bases separated the two germline ends. The germline gives CDR1 SEHNR, CDR2 FQNEAQ (reference sequence). CDR3 in DNA: TGTGCCAGCAGCCCCCACACAGGCCTCTATGGCTACACCTTC. This sequence encodes CASSPHTGLYGYTF.

The chain has TRBV5-1 and TRBJ2-1, with D tentatively TRBD1 (5 bases). Germline-derived CDR1 and CDR2 are SGHRS and YFSETQ. V was trimmed by 3 bases and J by 0 bases, leaving 7 bases between them. The length of the CDR3 is 14 residues. The CDR3 loop is CASSWGSSYNEQFF. The DNA for the CDR3 is TGCGCCAGCAGCTGGGGCAGCTCCTACAATGAGCAGTTCTTC.

The chain recombines TRBV4-3 with TRBJ1-6; 8 bases line up with TRBD1. Germline lookup yields CDR1 LGHNA and CDR2 YSLEER. This CDR3 comprises 13 residues. Trimming cost V 4 bases and J 13 bases; bases outside gene matches: 6. The CDR3 DNA reads TGCGCCAGCAGCCGCGGACAGGGTGACCCCCTCCACTTT. As protein: CASSRGQGDPLHF.

This clone came up once. The chain joins TRBV7-2 to TRBJ2-2; D call uncertain. The CDR3 contains 15 residues. Trimming removed 1 base from V and 6 bases from J, with 12 bases in between. The V gene's germline CDR1 is SGHTA and CDR2 FQGNSA. The CDR3 bases are TGTGCCAGCAGCTTAGAGCAGTTAGCCGCCGGGGAGCTGTTTTTT. Encoded protein: CASSLEQLAAGELFF.

The genes are TRBV10-3 and TRBJ2-3, with D uncertain. Trimming cost V 10 bases and J 3 bases, with 11 bases left between them. Germline-derived CDR1 and CDR2 are ENHRY and SYGVKD. The CDR3 loop spans 12 amino acids. The CDR3 reads CATKKDTDTQYF. CDR3 nucleotide sequence: TGTGCCACAAAAAAGGATACAGATACGCAGTATTTT.

This clone ranks as medium-sized (0.01 to 0.1%). The chain couples TRBV27 to TRBJ2-7; a possible D gene is TRBD1 (5 bases). The V gene lost 2 bases and the J gene lost 0 bases, with 8 bases spanning the gap. Germline V CDR1 and CDR2: MNHEY, SMNVEV (reference sequence). There are 14 residues in the CDR3. CDR3 in amino acids: CASSLGRGSYEQYF. DNA for the CDR3: TGTGCCAGCAGTTTAGGTAGGGGCTCCTACGAGCAGTACTTC.

The V call is TRBV3-1 (or the pseudogene TRBV3-2), the J call TRBJ2-7, with TRBD2 matching 7 bases. This CDR3 contains 13 residues. Germline CDR1 reads LGHDT; CDR2 reads YNNKEL (reference sequence). The J segment lost 3 bases and the V segment lost 8 bases, leaving 7 bases of the junction unmatched. The CDR3 is CASGTGLDYEQYF. Here the CDR3 DNA reads TGTGCCAGCGGGACCGGACTAGACTACGAGCAGTACTTC.

J is TRBJ1-6 and V is TRBV28; 8 nucleotides agree with TRBD1. The germline CDR1 and CDR2 sequences are MDHEN and SYDVKM. Trimming took 5 bases from V and 9 from J; bases not matched to a gene: 3. This CDR3 is 13 amino acids long. The CDR3 DNA follows: TGTGCCAGCAGTGCCGGGACAGGTTCACCCCTCCACTTT. Amino acid sequence: CASSAGTGSPLHF.

The chain joins TRBV5-1 to TRBJ2-3, with TRBD2 matching 16 bases. Germline V gene data show CDR1 as SGHRS and CDR2 as YFSETQ. The CDR3 is made up of 14 amino acids. J gave up 10 bases and V 4 bases, and 3 bases lay outside the gene matches. CDR3 amino acids: CASSPGLAGGPQYF. The CDR3 nucleotides read TGCGCCAGCAGCCCGGGACTAGCGGGAGGGCCGCAGTATTTT.